This T cell receptor beta chain was found in a study of T cell responses to AZD1222 COVID-19 vaccine. The wider study: Second-dose groups at about 4 or about 12 weeks were pooled.

Findings of the study overall: Sampling captured repertoires only after the peak T cell response. White British donors predominated, females outnumbered males, and clonal diversity was possibly underestimated.

As regards this clone: Antigen: not known.

Data came from immunoSEQ multiplex PCR; TCRdb stores just in-frame clones and leaves some out. The sample includes 100,000 to 150,000 clones, 90% of them seen just once. The source was peripheral blood, collected on day 0 of AZD1222 vaccination. This clonotype originated in an adult in good health.

DNA for the CDR3: TGTGCCTGGTGGGCGGGGGGCATTTATACGCAGTATTTT. This translates into CAWWAGGIYTQYF. V and J are TRBV30 and TRBJ2-3; TRBD2 agrees at 8 bases. With 5 bases clipped from V and 7 bases from J, the junction kept 8 bases outside the gene matches. Germline V lookup: CDR1 GTSNPN, CDR2 SVGIG (reference sequence). The CDR3 extends over 13 amino acids.